These T cell receptor beta chains were read from a single sample in a study of blood T cells in healthy people across ages. TCRdb reprocessed the 5' RACE reads with MiXCR, giving one entry per CDR3 protein. Among some 1.5 million distinct CDR3 sequences listed, roughly 43% were seen once. The sequenced sample was blood. All receptors derive from a woman aged 18-30 years in good health. Each CDR3 is given with its conserved first and last residue. The order of the fields is clone size, J gene, D gene, V gene, CDR3 DNA, CDR3 protein. D genes are given only for firm matches. Expanded clones are given a class, and other clones once, few, many or no size at all.

>-|TRBJ2-7|-|TRBV4-2
TGTGCCAGCAGCCACCGGGACAACCCCTCCTACGAGCAGTACTTC
CASSHRDNPSYEQYF
>-|TRBJ2-7|-|TRBV20-1
TGCAGTGTCCAGGGAATGGGGGTTTACGAGCAGTACTTC
CSVQGMGVYEQYF
>-|TRBJ2-1|-|TRBV10-3
TGTGCCATCAGTGGAGAGATAATCTCCTACAATGAGCAGTTCTTC
CAISGEIISYNEQFF
>-|TRBJ2-3|-|TRBV6-2/TRBV6-3
TGTGCCAGCAGTTACTCGACTCCCGTGGATACGCAGTATTTT
CASSYSTPVDTQYF
>few|TRBJ2-7|-|TRBV7-2
TGTGCCAGCAGCTTAGTTCGGCAACAGGTCTACGAGCAGTACTTC
CASSLVRQQVYEQYF
>-|TRBJ2-5|-|TRBV3-1
TGTGCCAGCAGCCAAGGGGGTTCACAGACCCAGTACTTC
CASSQGGSQTQYF
>few|TRBJ2-1|-|TRBV7-3
TGTGCCAGCAGCGCCGACTACAATGAGCAGTTCTTC
CASSADYNEQFF
>few|TRBJ2-3|-|TRBV7-3
TGTGCCAGCAGCCACGCCTTGGGACTTTCGAATACGCAGTATTTT
CASSHALGLSNTQYF
>-|TRBJ2-2|-|TRBV7-2
TGTGCCAGCAGCCCTAGCCTAATAGGGGGATCCAGCGGGGAGCTGTTTTTT
CASSPSLIGGSSGELFF
>-|TRBJ2-2|-|TRBV9
TGTGCCAGCAATAGGCGGGAGAACACCGGGGAGCTGTTTTTT
CASNRRENTGELFF
>-|TRBJ2-5|-|TRBV6-1
TGTGCCAGCAGTGATGGACAGCAAGAGACCCAGTACTTC
CASSDGQQETQYF
>few|TRBJ1-1|-|TRBV5-1
TGCGCCAGCAGCCCTTTTACAAACAAGAACACTGAAGCTTTCTTT
CASSPFTNKNTEAFF
>-|TRBJ1-2|-|TRBV20-1
TGCAGTGCTCTGCGGGTCGCCTATGGCTACACCTTC
CSALRVAYGYTF
>-|TRBJ1-5|-|TRBV4-1
TGCGCCAGCAGCCAAGGGGACGGAACGACTCAGCCCCAGCATTTT
CASSQGDGTTQPQHF
>-|TRBJ1-1|-|TRBV4-1
TGCGCCAGCAGCCAAGAGACTGGATTTAACACTGAAGCTTTCTTT
CASSQETGFNTEAFF
>-|TRBJ2-2|-|TRBV12-3/TRBV12-4
TGTGCCAGCAGTTTCCCCGGGACGGGGGTAGATACCGGGGAGCTGTTTTTT
CASSFPGTGVDTGELFF
>-|TRBJ2-1|-|TRBV24-1
TGTGCCACCAGTGATTGGGGGGACAATGAGCAGTTCTTC
CATSDWGDNEQFF
>-|TRBJ2-1|-|TRBV6-5
TGTGCCAGCAGTTGGTTTTTCCGGGACACCACCTACAATGAGCAGTTCTTC
CASSWFFRDTTYNEQFF
>-|TRBJ2-3|-|TRBV6-5
TGTGCCAGCAGTCATCCGACGGGGGAATCCACAGATACGCAGTATTTT
CASSHPTGESTDTQYF
>-|TRBJ2-3|TRBD2|TRBV20-1
TGCAGTGCTAGAATAGCGGGGTTCGCAGATACGCAGTATTTT
CSARIAGFADTQYF
>few|TRBJ1-1|-|TRBV20-1
TGCAGTGCCGCTCCCGGCCCTGGCGACGCTTTCTTT
CSAAPGPGDAFF
>many|TRBJ2-1|-|TRBV12-3/TRBV12-4
TGTGCCAGCAGCCAATTCCGGTCTTCTGAGCAGTTCTTC
CASSQFRSSEQFF
>few|TRBJ1-2|-|TRBV25-1
TGTGCCAGCAGTGAATTCCCCTATGGCTACACCTTC
CASSEFPYGYTF
>-|TRBJ2-1|-|TRBV7-6
TGTGCCAGCAGCGTTGCGCAGGGGTTCAATGAGCAGTTCTTC
CASSVAQGFNEQFF
>few|TRBJ2-7|-|TRBV27
TGTGCCAGCAGTTTATCGCACGGGACACAGTACTACGAGCAGTACTTC
CASSLSHGTQYYEQYF
>few|TRBJ2-5|-|TRBV20-1
TGCAGTGCTAGAAAGACTAGTTTAGGGCAGTACTTC
CSARKTSLGQYF
>-|TRBJ2-3|-|TRBV20-1
TGCAGTGCCTCTCCGACTTCCGCTAGCACAGATACGCAGTATTTT
CSASPTSASTDTQYF
>-|TRBJ2-5|-|TRBV4-1
TGCGCCAGCAGTGTGACCCCGGGGGCATTAGAGACCCAGTACTTC
CASSVTPGALETQYF
>-|TRBJ1-4|TRBD1|TRBV4-3
TGCGCCAGCAGCCAAGGGGACAGGGGTGGTGAAAAACTGTTTTTT
CASSQGDRGGEKLFF
>-|TRBJ2-7|-|TRBV30
TGTGCCTGGAGTGTACGGATAGGGTTCAAACGGGCCTACGAGCAGTACTTC
CAWSVRIGFKRAYEQYF
>-|TRBJ2-1|TRBD2|TRBV3-1
TGTGCCAGCAGCCAAGATGCTAGCGGGAGTGGTGAGCAGTTCTTC
CASSQDASGSGEQFF
>-|TRBJ2-7|-|TRBV18
TGTGCCAGCTCACACGGACAAGAAGGGGTCTACGAGCAGTACTTC
CASSHGQEGVYEQYF
>-|TRBJ2-5|-|TRBV27
TGTGCCAGCAGTCCCAACCCTCCGATGTTAGCTCCACAAGAGACCCAGTACTTC
CASSPNPPMLAPQETQYF
>few|TRBJ2-7|TRBD1|TRBV20-1
TGCAGTGCTTCGACAGGGGGCCCGCGCGAGCAGTACTTC
CSASTGGPREQYF
>-|TRBJ2-7|TRBD1|TRBV27
TGTGCCAGCAAAGACAGGGGGTTCTCCTACGAGCAGTACTTC
CASKDRGFSYEQYF
>once|TRBJ2-5|TRBD2|TRBV12-3/TRBV12-4
TGTGCCAGCAGGGAGGGACTAGCGGGCGTACAAGAGACCCAGTACTTC
CASREGLAGVQETQYF
>-|TRBJ2-5|TRBD2|TRBV10-3
TGTGCCATCAGTCCCCTTGGCGGGGGTAGAGAGACCCAGTACTTC
CAISPLGGGRETQYF
>-|TRBJ1-6|-|TRBV5-1
TGCGCCAGCAGCTTGGTGGGGGTAGATAATTCACCCCTCCACTTT
CASSLVGVDNSPLHF
>few|TRBJ2-3|TRBD2|TRBV14
TGTGCCAGCAGCCAGGGAGCGGGGTCCACAGATACGCAGTATTTT
CASSQGAGSTDTQYF
>-|TRBJ2-1|-|TRBV11-2
TGTGCCAGCAGCTTAGCCGCTAAGCAGTTCTTC
CASSLAAKQFF
>-|TRBJ2-5|-|TRBV9
TGTGCCAGCAGCGTAGGGGCTACCCAAGAGACCCGGTTCTTC
CASSVGATQETRFF
>-|TRBJ2-1|-|TRBV4-3
TGCGCCAGCAGCCAAGATAGGGGGGGGATAAATGAGCAGTTCTTC
CASSQDRGGINEQFF
>-|TRBJ1-1|-|TRBV6-2/TRBV6-3
TGTGCCAGCAGTTATAGCAGGTTTGGAGCTTTCTTT
CASSYSRFGAFF